The next 17 T cell receptor beta chains were all read from a single sample in a study of control samples from healthy donors and cancer patients. TCRdb's table, derived via immunoSEQ multiplex PCR, lists solely in-frame clones and lacks some. This sample carries about 35,000 clones, around 83% of them seen once, and the ten largest clones take about 1.6%. Input material: PBMCs. The source of these receptors is a woman aged 40 to 49 with lung cancer.

This clone was seen only once. The J gene is TRBJ2-1, the V gene TRBV11-2; D may be TRBD2 (5 bases). Trimming pared 2 bases from V and 6 bases from J, leaving 14 bases between. The CDR3 has 15 amino acids. Germline V gene sequence: CDR1 SGHAT, CDR2 FQNNGV. In nucleotides, the CDR3 is TGTGCCAGCAGCTTAAGTTCGAGGGAGAGCAATGAGCAGTTCTTC. It is translated as CASSLSSRESNEQFF.

V is TRBV29-1 and J is TRBJ2-1; 11 bases line up with TRBD2. V trimming: 7 bases; J trimming: 3 bases; junction bases outside the gene matches: 5. The germline CDR1 and CDR2 sequences are SQVTM and ANQGSEA. The CDR3 runs 14 residues. The CDR3 DNA reads as TGCAGCGCTGATACTAGCGGGGGCTACAATGAGCAGTTCTTC. Translation: CSADTSGGYNEQFF.

The chain links TRBV15 to TRBJ1-3; weak D call: TRBD1 (5 bases). With 0 bases removed from V and 4 bases from J, the gap between germline ends came to 10 bases. The CDR3 has 15 residues. Germline-derived CDR1 and CDR2 are LNHNV and YYDKDF (reference sequence). The CDR3 DNA reads TGTGCCACCAGCAGAGATCAGGGTTCCGGAAACACCATATATTTT. It encodes CATSRDQGSGNTIYF.

The chain carries TRBV30 and TRBJ1-1; 7 nucleotides align to TRBD1. The CDR3 extends over 13 amino acids. CDR1 and CDR2 (germline): GTSNPN, SVGIG (reference sequence). Trimming cost V 3 bases and J 3 bases; bases outside gene matches: 4. The CDR3 here is CAWRPDRDTEAFF. The CDR3 DNA is TGTGCCTGGAGGCCCGACAGGGACACTGAAGCTTTCTTT.

CDR3 sequence (DNA): TGTGCCAGCCGGATTGGACAGAGTAACTATGGCTACACCTTC. Encoded protein: CASRIGQSNYGYTF. V usage is TRBV28 and J usage is TRBJ1-2; D might be TRBD1 (6 bases). The CDR3 runs to 14 residues. Germline V gives CDR1 MDHEN, CDR2 SYDVKM. V was shortened by 8 bases and J by 1 base, with 14 bases between the two germline ends.

The chain combines TRBV12-5 with TRBJ2-3, with 7 bases matching TRBD2. V lost 3 bases to trimming and J lost 4 bases; unmatched junction nucleotides: 1. Germline assignment: CDR1 LGHNT and CDR2 FRNRAP. The CDR3 is 13 residues long. The CDR3 here is CASGFGGADTQYF. As DNA, the CDR3 is TGTGCTAGTGGTTTTGGGGGGGCAGATACGCAGTATTTT.

For the CDR3, the DNA is TGTGCCAGCAGCTCCCAAGGCTCTACACATCAGCCCCAGCATTTT. This gives the protein CASSSQGSTHQPQHF. The chain links TRBV5-5 to TRBJ1-5, with D unclear. V was cut by 3 bases and J by 5 bases, with 15 bases left in between. Germline lookup yields CDR1 SGHKS and CDR2 YYEKEE (reference sequence). There are 15 residues in the CDR3.

The rearrangement joins TRBV7-9 to TRBJ2-6; maybe TRBD1 (5 bases). The V and J ends lost 1 base and 0 bases respectively, with 10 bases between them. CDR3 length: 17 amino acids. Germline V CDR1 and CDR2: SEHNR, FQNEAQ (reference sequence). The CDR3 sequence: CASSLGTSYSGANVLTF. CDR3 nucleotides: TGTGCCAGCAGCTTAGGGACAAGCTACTCTGGGGCCAACGTCCTGACTTTC.

V usage is TRBV6-4 and J usage is TRBJ2-3; 8 bases map to TRBD2. The junction had 2 bases not matched to a gene; V was cut back by 0 bases and J by 3 bases. CDR3 length: 15 residues. Germline CDR1 MRHNA, CDR2 SNTAGT. The CDR3 sequence is CASSDSGLGTDTQYF. CDR3 in DNA: TGTGCCAGCAGTGACTCGGGACTAGGAACAGATACGCAGTATTTT.

V is TRBV4-1 and J is TRBJ2-1; D is unresolved. This CDR3 spans 15 amino acids. The germline V and J ends were trimmed by 2 bases and 0 bases, with 8 bases remaining between them. Germline V gene sequence: CDR1 MGHRA, CDR2 YSYEKL. CDR3 sequence reads: CASSQRLDSYNEQFF. The CDR3 region has the DNA TGCGCCAGCAGCCAAAGGTTAGACTCCTACAATGAGCAGTTCTTC.

This chain links TRBV4-1 with TRBJ1-4; 7 bases agree with TRBD1. Unmatched junction bases numbered 3, after V lost 0 bases and J lost 5 bases. CDR3 length: 15 residues. Germline values: CDR1 MGHRA, CDR2 YSYEKL. In DNA, the CDR3 is TGCGCCAGCAGCCAAGAGACAGGGAGGAATGAAAAACTGTTTTTT. Protein product: CASSQETGRNEKLFF.

CDR3 amino acids: CASSLDRGRTEAFF. CDR3 coding DNA: TGTGCCAGTAGTCTGGACAGGGGGCGGACTGAAGCTTTCTTT. V is TRBV19 and J is TRBJ1-1; 11 nucleotides line up with TRBD1. This CDR3 is 14 amino acids long. Germline trimming cut 5 bases from V and 5 bases from J; bases unmatched to any gene: 4. CDR1 LNHDA and CDR2 SQIVND come from the germline V gene (reference sequence). Supplemented by reference TRBV19 and TRBJ1-1, the full variable domain reads DGGITQSPKYLFRKEGQNVTLSCEQNLNHDAMYWYRQDPGQGLRLIYYSQIVNDFQKGDIAEGYSVSREKKESFPLTVTSAQKNPTAFYLCASSLDRGRTEAFFGQGTRLTVV.

The CDR3 DNA is TGTGCCATCAGTCCCGGGGTACCGAACACCGGGGAGCTGTTTTTT. The encoded protein is CAISPGVPNTGELFF. This chain connects TRBV10-3 to TRBJ2-2, with a weak D call TRBD2 (5 bases). Per the germline V gene, CDR1 is ENHRY and CDR2 is SYGVKD. The V end was cut by 5 bases, the J end by 0 bases, with 10 bases between. There are 15 residues in the CDR3.

CDR3 loop: CASSPGGDQPQHF. DNA of the CDR3: TGTGCCAGCAGCCCCGGGGGGGATCAGCCCCAGCATTTT. V usage is TRBV7-8 and J usage is TRBJ1-5, with D possibly being TRBD1 (5 bases). V lost 5 bases, J lost 5 bases, and 10 bases lay in between. Looked up from germline, CDR1 is SGHVS and CDR2 is FQNEAQ. The CDR3 loop spans 13 amino acids.

The chain joins TRBV5-1 to TRBJ2-7; 8 nucleotides agree with TRBD1. The trim removed 5 bases at V and 3 bases at J, leaving 10 bases unmatched. The germline CDR1 and CDR2 sequences are SGHRS and YFSETQ. This CDR3 region has 15 residues. The CDR3 here is CASSPTGQGNYEQYF. CDR3 bases: TGCGCCAGCAGTCCCACCGGACAGGGCAACTACGAGCAGTACTTC. The complete variable domain, with remaining parts taken from reference TRBV5-1 and TRBJ2-7, reads KAGVTQTPRYLIKTRGQQVTLSCSPISGHRSVSWYQQTPGQGLQFLFEYFSETQRNKGNFPGRFSGRQFSNSRSEMNVSTLELGDSALYLCASSPTGQGNYEQYFGPGTRLTVT.

The chain employs TRBV20-1 and TRBJ1-4; D gene unclear. Deletions cut 3 bases from V and 7 bases from J, with 18 bases between. The CDR3 contains 15 residues. Per germline, CDR1 DFQATT and CDR2 SNEGSKA (reference sequence). CDR3 protein: CSASDRMSSGEKLFF. DNA for the CDR3: TGCAGTGCTAGTGATCGGATGTCCAGCGGTGAAAAACTGTTTTTT.

The count of this clone is one. This chain links TRBV9 with TRBJ2-7; D not certain. Germline-derived CDR1 and CDR2 are SGDLS and YYNGEE. The CDR3 runs 14 residues. Between the trimmed V and J ends, which lost 4 bases and 0 bases, there was a span of 11 bases. This CDR3 is CASSRSGVSYEQYF. In DNA, the CDR3 is TGTGCCAGCAGCCGTAGTGGGGTCTCCTACGAGCAGTACTTC.